One and the same sample provided the 3 T cell receptor beta chains below, sequenced in a study of T cells in Graves' hyperthyroidism and ophthalmopathy. Researchers amplified the TCR beta CDR3 regions from RNA transcripts. An initial round of RT-PCR targeting the TCR CDR3 relied on the HTBI primer set. TCRdb analysed the multiplex PCR reads with MiXCR anew, one entry per CDR3 protein. Of a few hundred thousand distinct CDR3 sequences in the sample, roughly 16% were seen once. Specimen: blood. Every receptor here comes from a middle-aged woman with Graves' ophthalmopathy.

This clonotype was recorded many times. The chain employs TRBV2 and TRBJ2-6, with D uncertain. Germline V lookup: CDR1 SNHLY, CDR2 FYNNEI. The CDR3 totals 16 residues. Deletions cut 4 bases from V and 0 bases from J, with 10 bases between. CDR3 bases: TGTGCCAGCAGTGTCGGGCAGAACTCTGGGGCCAACGTCCTGACTTTC. Translation gives CASSVGQNSGANVLTF.

At least ten counts were recorded for this clonotype. The chain recombines TRBV20-1 with TRBJ2-4; D may be TRBD1 or TRBD2 (5 bases each). Germline loops: CDR1 DFQATT, CDR2 SNEGSKA (reference sequence). CDR3 size: 15 residues. With 0 bases removed from V and 1 base from J, the gap between germline ends came to 10 bases. Here the CDR3 DNA reads TGCAGTGCTAGAGATGGGGGTCGGGCCAAAAACATTCAGTACTTC. It encodes CSARDGGRAKNIQYF.

The rearrangement joins TRBV20-1 to TRBJ2-1; 8 positions agree with TRBD2. There are 16 residues in the CDR3. Per the germline V gene, CDR1 is DFQATT and CDR2 is SNEGSKA (reference sequence). Trimming cost V 2 bases and J 0 bases; bases outside gene matches: 6. CDR3 sequence (DNA): TGCAGTGCTAGAAATACACTAGCGGTCTCCTACAATGAGCAGTTCTTC. It codes for CSARNTLAVSYNEQFF.